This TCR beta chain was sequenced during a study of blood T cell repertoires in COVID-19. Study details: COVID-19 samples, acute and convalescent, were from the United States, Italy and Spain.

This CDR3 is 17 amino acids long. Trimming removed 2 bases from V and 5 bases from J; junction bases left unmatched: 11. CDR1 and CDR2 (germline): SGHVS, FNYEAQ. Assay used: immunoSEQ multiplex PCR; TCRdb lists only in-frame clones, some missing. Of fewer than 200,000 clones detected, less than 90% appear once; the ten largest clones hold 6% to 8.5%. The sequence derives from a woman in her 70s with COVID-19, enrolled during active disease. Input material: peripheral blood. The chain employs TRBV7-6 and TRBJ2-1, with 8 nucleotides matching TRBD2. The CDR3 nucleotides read TGTGCCAGCAGCTTAAGCCCCATAGTAGCGGGGAACAATGAGCAGTTCTTC. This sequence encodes CASSLSPIVAGNNEQFF.